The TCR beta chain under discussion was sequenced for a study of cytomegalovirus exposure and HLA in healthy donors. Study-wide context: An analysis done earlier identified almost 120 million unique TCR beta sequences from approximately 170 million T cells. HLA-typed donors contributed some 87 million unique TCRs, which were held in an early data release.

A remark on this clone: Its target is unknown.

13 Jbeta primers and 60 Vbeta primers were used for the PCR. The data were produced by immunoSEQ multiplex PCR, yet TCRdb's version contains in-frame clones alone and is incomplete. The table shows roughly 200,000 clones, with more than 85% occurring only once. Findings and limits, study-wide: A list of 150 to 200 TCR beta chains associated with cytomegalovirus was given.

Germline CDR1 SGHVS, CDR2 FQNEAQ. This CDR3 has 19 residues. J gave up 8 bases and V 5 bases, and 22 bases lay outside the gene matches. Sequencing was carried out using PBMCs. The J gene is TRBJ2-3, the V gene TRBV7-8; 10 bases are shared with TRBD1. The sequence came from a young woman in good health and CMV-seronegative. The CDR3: CASSARTGTGAPGRATQYF. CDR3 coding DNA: TGTGCCAGCAGCGCCCGCACCGGGACAGGGGCACCTGGTCGGGCTACGCAGTATTTT.